This TCR beta chain originates from a study of T cell repertoires in cytomegalovirus infection (dated by TCRdb to the late 2010s). Looking at the study overall: Because public TCR beta signatures pointed to carriage of CMV infection together with the matching HLA type, the HLA type of each donor mattered for the analysis.

The germline V and J ends show losses of 0 bases and 9 bases respectively, and no gene match explains 5 bases of the junction. Its CDR3 holds 14 amino acids, cysteine through phenylalanine. Just the 42-base CDR3 DNA is kept, in frame starting at base 1. The germline V gene yields SGHDT for CDR1 and YYEEEE for CDR2. In this sample, this clonotype turned up a few times. What this receptor recognizes is not known. Nothing much larger sits one base from this clone, and base qualities are not available. The reads were generated on an Illumina HiSeq 1500. TCRdb redid the processing of the public reads, applying fastp at Q25 and MiXCR, and retained in-frame beta chains. Entries are consolidated by CDR3 protein sequence, retaining the most common genes and DNA. Within this sample are some 450,000 distinct CDR3 sequences, with roughly 30% of them counted one time only. Roughly 15% of the sample goes to the ten largest clones.

The full study reports these points: In both this cohort and an independent cohort of some 380 donors, the cumulative frequency of public TCR beta family members distinguished carriers of CMV infection plus the relevant HLA type. The ex vivo response was dominated by HLA-C-restricted CMV-specific TCR beta clonotypes, and the single most frequent clonotype in two of eight donors was supplied by these HLA-C-restricted clonotypes.

The chain is assembled from TRBV5-6 and TRBJ2-1, with 8 middle bases fitting TRBD2. Sequenced: PBMCs. This clonotype was obtained from a human donor in good health (CMV status not recorded). Some clones in this sample may be carry-over from other donors' samples. The CDR3 corresponds to CASSLAGGAAEQFF. The sequenced DNA: TGTGCCAGCAGCTTGGCCGGGGGGGCGGCTGAGCAGTTCTTC. With the rest looked up from the reference TRBV5-6 and TRBJ2-1 genes rather than sequenced, the full variable domain is DAGVTQSPTHLIKTRGQQVTLRCSPKSGHDTVSWYQQALGQGPQFIFQYYEEEERQRGNFPDRFSGHQFPNYSSELNVNALLLGDSALYLCASSLAGGAAEQFFGPGTRLTVL.